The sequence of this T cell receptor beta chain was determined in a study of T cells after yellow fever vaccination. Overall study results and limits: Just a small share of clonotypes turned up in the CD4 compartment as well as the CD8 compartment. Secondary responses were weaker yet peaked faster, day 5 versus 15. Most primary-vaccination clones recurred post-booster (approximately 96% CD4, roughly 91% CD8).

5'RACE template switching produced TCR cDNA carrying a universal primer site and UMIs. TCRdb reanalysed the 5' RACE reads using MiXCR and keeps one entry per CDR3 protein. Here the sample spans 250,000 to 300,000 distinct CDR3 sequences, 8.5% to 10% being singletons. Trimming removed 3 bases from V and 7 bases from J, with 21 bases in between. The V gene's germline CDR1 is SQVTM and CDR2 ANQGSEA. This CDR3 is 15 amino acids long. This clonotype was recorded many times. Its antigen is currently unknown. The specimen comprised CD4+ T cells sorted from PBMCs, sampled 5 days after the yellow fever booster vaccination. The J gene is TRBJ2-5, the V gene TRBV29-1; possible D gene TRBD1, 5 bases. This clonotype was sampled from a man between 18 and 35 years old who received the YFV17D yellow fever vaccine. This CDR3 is CSVDGARQGLGTQYF. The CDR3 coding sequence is TGCAGCGTTGATGGCGCGCGGCAGGGTTTAGGGACCCAGTACTTC.